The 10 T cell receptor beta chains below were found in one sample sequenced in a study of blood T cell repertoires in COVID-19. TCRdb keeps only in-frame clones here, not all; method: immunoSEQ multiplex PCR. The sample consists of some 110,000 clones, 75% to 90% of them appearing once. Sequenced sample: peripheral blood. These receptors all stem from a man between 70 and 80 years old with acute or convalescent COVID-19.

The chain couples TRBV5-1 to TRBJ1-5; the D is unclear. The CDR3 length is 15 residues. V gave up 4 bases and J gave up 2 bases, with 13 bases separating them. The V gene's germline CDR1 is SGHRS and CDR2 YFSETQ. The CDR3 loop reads CASSPGVRRNQPQHF. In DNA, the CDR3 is TGCGCCAGCAGCCCGGGAGTAAGACGCAATCAGCCCCAGCATTTT.

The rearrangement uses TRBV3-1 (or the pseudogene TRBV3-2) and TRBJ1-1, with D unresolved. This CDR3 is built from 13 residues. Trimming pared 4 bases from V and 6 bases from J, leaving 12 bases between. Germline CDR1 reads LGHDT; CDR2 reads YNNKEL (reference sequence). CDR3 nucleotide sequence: TGTGCCAGCAGCCCAACTCCCCTTCCTGAAGCTTTCTTT. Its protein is CASSPTPLPEAFF.

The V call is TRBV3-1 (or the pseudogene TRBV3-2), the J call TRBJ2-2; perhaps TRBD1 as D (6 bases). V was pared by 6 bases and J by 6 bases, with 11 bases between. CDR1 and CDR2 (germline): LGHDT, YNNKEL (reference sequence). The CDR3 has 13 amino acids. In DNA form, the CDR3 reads TGTGCCAGCAGAGGGGGAAGGGCCGGGGAGCTGTTTTTT. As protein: CASRGGRAGELFF.

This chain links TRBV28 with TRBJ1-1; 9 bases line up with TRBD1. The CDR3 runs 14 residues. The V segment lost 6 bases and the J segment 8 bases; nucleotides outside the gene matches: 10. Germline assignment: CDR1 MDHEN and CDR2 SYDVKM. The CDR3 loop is CASRPPGQGLEAFF. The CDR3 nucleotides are TGTGCCAGCAGGCCCCCGGGACAGGGACTGGAAGCTTTCTTT. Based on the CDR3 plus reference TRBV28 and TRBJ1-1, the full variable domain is DVKVTQSSRYLVKRTGEKVFLECVQDMDHENMFWYRQDPGLGLRLIYFSYDVKMKEKGDIPEGYSVSREKKERFSLILESASTNQTSMYLCASRPPGQGLEAFFGQGTRLTVV.

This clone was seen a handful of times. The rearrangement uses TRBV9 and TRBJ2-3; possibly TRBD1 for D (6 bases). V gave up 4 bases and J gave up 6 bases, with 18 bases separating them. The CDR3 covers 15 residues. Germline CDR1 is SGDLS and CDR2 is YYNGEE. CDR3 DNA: TGTGCCAGCAGCCCCCGGGGACACGGCGTCGATACGCAGTATTTT. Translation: CASSPRGHGVDTQYF.

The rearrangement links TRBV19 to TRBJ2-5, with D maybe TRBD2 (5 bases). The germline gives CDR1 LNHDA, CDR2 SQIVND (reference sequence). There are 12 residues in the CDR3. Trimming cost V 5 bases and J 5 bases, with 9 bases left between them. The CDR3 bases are TGTGCCAGTAGTGAGGGATCTGAGACCCAGTACTTC. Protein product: CASSEGSETQYF.

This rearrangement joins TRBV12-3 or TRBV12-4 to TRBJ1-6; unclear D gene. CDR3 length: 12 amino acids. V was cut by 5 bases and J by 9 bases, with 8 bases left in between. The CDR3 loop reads CASSLPVSPLHF. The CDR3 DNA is TGTGCCAGCAGTCTACCGGTTTCACCCCTCCACTTT.

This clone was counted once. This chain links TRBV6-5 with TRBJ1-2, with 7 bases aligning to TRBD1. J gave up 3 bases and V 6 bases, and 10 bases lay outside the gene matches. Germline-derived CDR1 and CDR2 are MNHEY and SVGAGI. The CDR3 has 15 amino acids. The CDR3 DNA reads TGTGCCAGCAGCCGACCCTCGGGACAGCACTATGGCTACACCTTC. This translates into CASSRPSGQHYGYTF.

CDR3 loop: CASSVANGNSGRTLTDTQYF. The CDR3 nucleotides are TGTGCCAGCAGCGTAGCTAATGGGAATAGCGGGAGAACACTCACAGATACGCAGTATTTT. The chain employs TRBV9 and TRBJ2-3, with 9 bases matching TRBD2. Looked up from germline, CDR1 is SGDLS and CDR2 is YYNGEE. There are 20 residues in the CDR3. The J segment lost 2 bases and the V segment lost 0 bases, leaving 16 bases of the junction unmatched. Looking up the rest from reference TRBV9 and TRBJ2-3 gives the full variable domain: DSGVTQTPKHLITATGQRVTLRCSPRSGDLSVYWYQQSLDQGLQFLIQYYNGEERAKGNILERFSAQQFPDLHSELNLSSLELGDSALYFCASSVANGNSGRTLTDTQYFGPGTRLTVL.

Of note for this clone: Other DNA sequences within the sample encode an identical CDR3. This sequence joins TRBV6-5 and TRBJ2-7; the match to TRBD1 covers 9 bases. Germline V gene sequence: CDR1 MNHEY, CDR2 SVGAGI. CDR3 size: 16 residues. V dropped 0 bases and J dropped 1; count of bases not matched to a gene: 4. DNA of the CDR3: TGTGCCAGCAGTTACTCCACCGGGACAGGGTCCTACGAGCAGTACTTC. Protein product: CASSYSTGTGSYEQYF.